This T cell receptor (beta chain) derives from a study of cytomegalovirus exposure and HLA in healthy donors. Per germline, CDR1 SGHNT and CDR2 YYREEE (reference sequence). The V and J ends lost 4 bases and 8 bases respectively, with 21 bases between them. CDR3 size: 15 residues. Primers for the PCR totalled 60 Vbeta and 13 Jbeta. Only in-frame clones appear in the TCRdb table, and some are missing; sequencing was by immunoSEQ multiplex PCR. Seen here are approximately 130,000 clones, around nine tenths observed once, and the top ten hold less than 5.5%. This sequence joins TRBV5-4 and TRBJ1-2, with D possibly being TRBD1 (6 bases). The sample taken for sequencing was PBMCs. This clonotype originated in a woman aged 25 to 39 in good health and CMV-seronegative. This CDR3 reads CASSQPRGSKGGYTF. In DNA form, the CDR3 reads TGTGCCAGCAGCCAACCTAGGGGGTCGAAGGGGGGCTACACCTTC.